This TCR beta chain was captured by sequencing in a study of blood T cell repertoires in COVID-19. The germline V gene encodes CDR1 SGHTA and CDR2 FQGNSA. The CDR3 is made up of 15 amino acids. V was pared by 1 base and J by 6 bases, with 4 bases of the junction left unmatched. Authors' analysis steps: Scientists estimated how many nucleated cells there were by amplifying reference gene primers. The method was immunoSEQ multiplex PCR; TCRdb's version includes in-frame clones alone and lacks a portion of them. V, J and clone size are taken as reported in that table, and D and trimming were inferred from the DNA itself. The table includes roughly 200,000 clones, 75% to 85% detected once.

This chain joins TRBV7-2 and TRBJ2-1; 9 bases map to TRBD2. The sample comprised peripheral blood. The receptor's source is a woman in her 40s with COVID-19, enrolled during active disease. Here the CDR3 reads CASSLGGGASNEQFF. CDR3 nucleotide sequence: TGTGCCAGCAGCTTAGGCGGGGGGGCTTCCAATGAGCAGTTCTTC.